Listed here is a single T cell receptor (beta chain). Its specific antigen is unknown. One base away there is no much larger clone; base qualities are not given. These data originate in a study of Ad26.COV2.S vaccination and SARS-CoV-2 variants (dated by TCRdb to the early 2020s). For the wider study: Donors in the vaccine arm were drawn from COV1001, a multicentre, randomized, double-blind, placebo-controlled phase I-IIa trial testing Ad26.COV2.S in healthy adults. Ad26.COV2.S was administered intramuscularly at a dose of 5x10^10 or 1x10^11 viral particles, either as one shot or as two shots given 56 days apart. TCRbeta repertoire sequencing served as the tool for gauging how specific and how broad the SARS-CoV-2-reactive T cell receptors were following Ad26.COV2.S vaccination. The TCR-sequenced set comprised approximately 32 samples: approximately 19 Ad26.COV2.S vaccine recipients, 5 placebo recipients and 8 SARS-CoV-2 convalescent individuals. Trial participants were randomized into five groups of five, in which low-dose or high-dose Ad26.COV2.S was given once or twice, or placebo was given on both occasions. Throughout the experiments and outcome assessment, investigators stayed blinded to trial group allocation.

Summary of the overall study and its limitations: The authors noted that total T cell responses may have been underestimated by the TCR breadth and depth analyses. After vaccination, substantial breadth of spike-specific CD8+ and CD4+ T cell responses was reported. Compared with placebo recipients, Ad26.COV2.S recipients showed higher spike-specific TCR breadth (P = 0.0014). Non-spike TCR breadth was comparable between vaccine and placebo recipients, consistent with the vaccine containing only spike. Comparing responses between vaccine doses or regimens was not something the study was powered to do.

The intended sense of this specimen's treatment or condition label: about 20 received Ad26.COV2.S at low or high dose, single or two shots; a few received placebo; per-sample allocation not given. Repertoires of vaccine and placebo recipients were sequenced from samples taken on day 63 after the first injection. Between 29 July and 7 August 2020, Cohort 1b enrolled 25 adults aged 18-55 years at one site in Boston, USA. Ad26.COV2.S was a replication-incompetent adenovirus type 26 vector that expressed a prefusion-stabilized SARS-CoV-2 spike protein derived from the original Wuhan strain. V is pared back by 0 bases and J by 5 bases, with 14 bases lying between the germline termini. The CDR3 sequence holds 16 residues, the cysteine and phenylalanine included. Only the CDR3 portion is preserved as DNA: 48 bases, with reading frame beginning at the first base. CDR1 and CDR2, looked up from the germline V gene (reference sequence), are LNHNV and YYDKDF.

The immunoSEQ Assay was used to sequence TCRbeta CDR3 regions. After extraction, genomic DNA underwent amplification by bias-controlled multiplex PCR, followed by high-throughput sequencing. In the source study's methods: To quantify the absolute abundance of every unique TCRbeta CDR3 region, sequences were collapsed and filtered. T cell fraction was estimated by normalization of TCRbeta template counts to usable DNA, with usable DNA being measured through amplification of reference genes present in all nucleated cells. Repertoire TCRs were annotated as SARS-CoV-2-specific when V gene, CDR3 amino acid sequence and J gene were exactly matched to a known reactive TCR set. MIRA supplied the reference SARS-CoV-2 TCR set, which was filtered for enrichment in COVID-19-positive ImmuneCODE repertoires so that public or cross-reactive TCRs were removed. Using the MIRA antigens, annotated TCRs were further analysed by specific ORF or by position within an ORF. Depth was the summed frequency of annotated unique rearrangements, while breadth was defined as annotated unique rearrangements over total unique productive rearrangements. TCR breadth was compared between groups using two-sided Wilcoxon rank-sum tests. The immuneACCESS repertoire file appears here via TCRdb, limited to in-frame rearrangements. These files lack a portion of the clones; in checked studies, under half of the deficit traces to unresolved V genes, and the cause of the others is not known. V and J calls and clone size come straight from that table; D and trimming were deduced from the DNA. Within this sample are some 460,000 clones, with roughly nine tenths of them counted one time only. 1.5% to 2% of the sample belongs to the ten largest clones.

This specimen was peripheral blood, taken in a trial of Ad26.COV2.S vaccine versus placebo. The sequence came from a person between 18 and 59 years old who received the Ad26.COV2.S COVID-19 vaccine or a placebo. This sequence uses TRBV15 and TRBJ2-4; the D gene remains uncertain. DNA sequence: TGTGCCACCAGCAGAGATCTGGTGGCAGGCCAAAACATTCAGTACTTC. This yields the protein CATSRDLVAGQNIQYF.